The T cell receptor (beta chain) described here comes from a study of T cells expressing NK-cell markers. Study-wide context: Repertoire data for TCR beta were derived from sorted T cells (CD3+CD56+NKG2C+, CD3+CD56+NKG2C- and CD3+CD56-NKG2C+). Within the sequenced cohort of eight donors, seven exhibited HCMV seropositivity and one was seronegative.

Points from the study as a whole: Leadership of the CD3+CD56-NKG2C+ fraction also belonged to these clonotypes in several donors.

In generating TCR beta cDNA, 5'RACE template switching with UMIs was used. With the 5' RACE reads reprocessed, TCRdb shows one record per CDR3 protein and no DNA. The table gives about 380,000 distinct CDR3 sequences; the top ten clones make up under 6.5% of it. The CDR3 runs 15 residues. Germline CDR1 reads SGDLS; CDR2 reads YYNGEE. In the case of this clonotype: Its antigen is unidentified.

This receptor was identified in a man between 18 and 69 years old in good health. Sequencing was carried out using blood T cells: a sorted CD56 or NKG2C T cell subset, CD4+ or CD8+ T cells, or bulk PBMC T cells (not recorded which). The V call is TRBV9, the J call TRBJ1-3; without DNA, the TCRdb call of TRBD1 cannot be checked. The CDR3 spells CASSETTAYGNTIYF.